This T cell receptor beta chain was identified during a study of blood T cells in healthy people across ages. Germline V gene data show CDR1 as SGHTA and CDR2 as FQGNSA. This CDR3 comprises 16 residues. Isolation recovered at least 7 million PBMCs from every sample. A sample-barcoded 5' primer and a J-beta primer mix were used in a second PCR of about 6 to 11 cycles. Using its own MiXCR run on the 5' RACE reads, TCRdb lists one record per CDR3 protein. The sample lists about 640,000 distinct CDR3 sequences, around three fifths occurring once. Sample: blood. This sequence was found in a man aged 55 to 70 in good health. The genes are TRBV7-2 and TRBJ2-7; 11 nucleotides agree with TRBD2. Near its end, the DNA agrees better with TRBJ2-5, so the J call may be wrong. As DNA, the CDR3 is TGTGCCAGCAGCTTGTTAGCGGGGGGGCACGCGGAGACCCAGTACTTC. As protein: CASSLLAGGHAETQYF.